The TCR beta chain under discussion was sequenced for a study of CD8 T cells in Susac syndrome. With random hexamers, reverse transcription was performed on about 0.5 to 1 ug of RNA. In TCRdb, the immunoSEQ multiplex PCR reads were re-called with MiXCR into one record per CDR3 protein. The repertoire holds some 450,000 distinct CDR3 sequences, with 75% to 90% as singletons. The CDR3 is made up of 19 amino acids. Germline lookup yields CDR1 MNHEY and CDR2 SMNVEV (reference sequence). V gave up 6 bases and J gave up 4 bases; unmatched junction bases: 23. The source material was CD8+ T cells from PBMCs. This rearrangement joins TRBV27 to TRBJ1-2, with 7 positions matching TRBD1. The clonotype comes from a human donor with multiple sclerosis. The CDR3 DNA reads TGTGCCAGCAGCGGAACCCCGGGACAGAGACTCGGGGACCTCTATGGCTACACCTTC. As protein: CASSGTPGQRLGDLYGYTF.